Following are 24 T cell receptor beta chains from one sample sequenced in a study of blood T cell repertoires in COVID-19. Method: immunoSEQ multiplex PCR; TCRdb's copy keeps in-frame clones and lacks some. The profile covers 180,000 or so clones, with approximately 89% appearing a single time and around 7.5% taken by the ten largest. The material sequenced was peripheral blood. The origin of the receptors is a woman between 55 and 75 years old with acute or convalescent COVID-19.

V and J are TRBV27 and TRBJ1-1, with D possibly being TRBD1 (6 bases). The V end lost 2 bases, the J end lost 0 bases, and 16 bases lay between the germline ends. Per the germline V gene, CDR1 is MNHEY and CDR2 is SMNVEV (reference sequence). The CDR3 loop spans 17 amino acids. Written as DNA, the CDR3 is TGTGCCAGCAGTTTAAGAGGACAGAGAAGCATGAACACTGAAGCTTTCTTT. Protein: CASSLRGQRSMNTEAFF.

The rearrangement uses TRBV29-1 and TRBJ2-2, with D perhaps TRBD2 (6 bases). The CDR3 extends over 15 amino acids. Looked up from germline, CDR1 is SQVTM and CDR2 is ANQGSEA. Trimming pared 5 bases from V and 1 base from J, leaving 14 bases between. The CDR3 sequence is CSVRSGTGNTGELFF. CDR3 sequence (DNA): TGCAGCGTTCGTTCCGGGACTGGGAACACCGGGGAGCTGTTTTTT.

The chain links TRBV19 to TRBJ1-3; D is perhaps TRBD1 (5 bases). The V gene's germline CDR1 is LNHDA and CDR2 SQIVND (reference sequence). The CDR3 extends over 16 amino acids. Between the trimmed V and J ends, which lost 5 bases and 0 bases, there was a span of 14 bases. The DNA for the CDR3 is TGTGCCAGTAGTCAGGGCACGGCTGGCTCTGGAAACACCATATATTTT. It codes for CASSQGTAGSGNTIYF.

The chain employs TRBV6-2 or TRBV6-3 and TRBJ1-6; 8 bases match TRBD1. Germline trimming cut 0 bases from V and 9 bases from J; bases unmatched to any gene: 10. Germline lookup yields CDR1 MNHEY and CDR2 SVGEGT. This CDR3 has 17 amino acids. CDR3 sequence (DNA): TGTGCCAGCAGTTACTCGTCGCAGGGGGCTCAGAGTTCACCCCTCCACTTT. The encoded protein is CASSYSSQGAQSSPLHF.

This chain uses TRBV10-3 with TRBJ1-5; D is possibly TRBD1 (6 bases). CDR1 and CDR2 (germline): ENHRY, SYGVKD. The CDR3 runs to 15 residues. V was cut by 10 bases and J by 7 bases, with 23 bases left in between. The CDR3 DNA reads TGTGCCACAACCCGCCAACAGGGAATGGAGCAGCCCCAGCATTTT. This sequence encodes CATTRQQGMEQPQHF.

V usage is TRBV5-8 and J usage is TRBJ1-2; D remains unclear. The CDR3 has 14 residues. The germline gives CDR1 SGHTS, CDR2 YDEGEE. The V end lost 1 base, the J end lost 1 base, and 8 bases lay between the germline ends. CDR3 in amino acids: CASSLPPFNYGYTF. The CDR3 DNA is TGTGCCAGCAGCTTGCCCCCGTTTAACTATGGCTACACCTTC.

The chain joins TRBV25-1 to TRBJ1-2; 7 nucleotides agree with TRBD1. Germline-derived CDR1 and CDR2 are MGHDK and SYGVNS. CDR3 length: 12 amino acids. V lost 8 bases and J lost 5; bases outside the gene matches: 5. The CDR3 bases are TGTGCCAGCTCCAGGGGGACTTATGGCTACACCTTC. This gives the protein CASSRGTYGYTF.

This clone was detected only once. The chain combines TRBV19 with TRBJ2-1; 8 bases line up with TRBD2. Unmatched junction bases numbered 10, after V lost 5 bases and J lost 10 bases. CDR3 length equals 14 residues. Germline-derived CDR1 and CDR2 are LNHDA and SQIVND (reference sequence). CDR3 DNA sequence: TGTGCCAGTAGTGTGGGACTAGAGTTTGACGAGCAGTTCTTC. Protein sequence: CASSVGLEFDEQFF.

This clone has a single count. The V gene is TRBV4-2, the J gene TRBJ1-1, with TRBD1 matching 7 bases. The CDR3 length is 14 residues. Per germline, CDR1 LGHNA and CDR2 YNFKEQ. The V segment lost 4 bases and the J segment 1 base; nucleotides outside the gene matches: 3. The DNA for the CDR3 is TGTGCCAGCAGCCGGGACAGACAGAACACTGAAGCTTTCTTT. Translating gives CASSRDRQNTEAFF.

The CDR3 nucleotides read TGTGCCAGCAGTGAAGCGGCAGGGCGAGAGACCCAGTACTTC. Translated, it gives CASSEAAGRETQYF. The rearrangement links TRBV6-1 to TRBJ2-5; TRBD1 might be the D (5 bases). Trimming left V 0 bases short and J 4 bases short, with 9 bases between. CDR3 length: 14 amino acids. Germline CDR1 MNHNS, CDR2 SASEGT.

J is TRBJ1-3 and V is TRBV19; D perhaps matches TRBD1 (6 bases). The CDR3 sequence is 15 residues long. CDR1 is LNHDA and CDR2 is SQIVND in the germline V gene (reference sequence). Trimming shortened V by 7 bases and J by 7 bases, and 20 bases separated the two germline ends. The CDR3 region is CASTPDSTRSNTIYF. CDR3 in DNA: TGTGCCAGTACCCCGGACAGCACTCGTAGTAACACCATATATTTT.

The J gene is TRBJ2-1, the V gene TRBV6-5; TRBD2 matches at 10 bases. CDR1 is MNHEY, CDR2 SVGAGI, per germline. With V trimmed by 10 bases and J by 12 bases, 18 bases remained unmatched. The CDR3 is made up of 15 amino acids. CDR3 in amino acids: CATMRAAGGETAQFF. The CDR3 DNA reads TGTGCCACCATGCGAGCAGCGGGAGGGGAGACAGCGCAGTTCTTC.

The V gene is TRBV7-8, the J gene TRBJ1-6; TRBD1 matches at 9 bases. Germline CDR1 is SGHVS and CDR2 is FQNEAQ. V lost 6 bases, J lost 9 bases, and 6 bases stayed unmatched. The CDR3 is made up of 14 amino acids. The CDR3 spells CASRTQGQGSPLHF. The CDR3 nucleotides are TGTGCCAGCAGAACACAGGGACAGGGTTCACCCCTCCACTTT.

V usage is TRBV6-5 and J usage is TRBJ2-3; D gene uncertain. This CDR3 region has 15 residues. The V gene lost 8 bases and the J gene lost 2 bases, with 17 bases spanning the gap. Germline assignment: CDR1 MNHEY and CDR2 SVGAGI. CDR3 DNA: TGTGCCAGCCACGGTCCCACTCACCTCACAGATACGCAGTATTTT. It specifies CASHGPTHLTDTQYF.

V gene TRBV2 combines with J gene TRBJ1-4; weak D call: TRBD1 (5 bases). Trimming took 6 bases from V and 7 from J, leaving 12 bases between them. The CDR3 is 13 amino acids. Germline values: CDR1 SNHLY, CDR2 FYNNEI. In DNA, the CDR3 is TGTGCCAGCAGCCCCTCAGGGCGTGAAAAACTGTTTTTT. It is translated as CASSPSGREKLFF.

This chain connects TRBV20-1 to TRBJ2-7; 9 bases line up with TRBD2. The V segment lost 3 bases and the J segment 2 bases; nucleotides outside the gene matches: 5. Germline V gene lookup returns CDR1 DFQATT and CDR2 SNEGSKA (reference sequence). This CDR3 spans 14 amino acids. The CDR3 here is CSASGTSWAYEQYF. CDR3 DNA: TGCAGTGCTAGTGGGACTAGCTGGGCCTACGAGCAGTACTTC.

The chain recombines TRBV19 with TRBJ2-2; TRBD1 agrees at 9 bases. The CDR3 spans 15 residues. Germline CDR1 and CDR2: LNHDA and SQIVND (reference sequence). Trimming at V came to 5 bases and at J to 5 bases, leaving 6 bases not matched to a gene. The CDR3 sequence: CASSAGQGRTGELFF. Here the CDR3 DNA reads TGTGCCAGTAGTGCGGGACAGGGAAGGACCGGGGAGCTGTTTTTT.

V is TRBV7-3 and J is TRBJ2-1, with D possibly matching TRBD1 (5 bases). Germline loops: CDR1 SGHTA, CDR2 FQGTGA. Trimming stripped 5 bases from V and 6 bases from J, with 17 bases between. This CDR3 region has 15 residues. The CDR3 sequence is CASSQGTTFINEQFF. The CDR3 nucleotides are TGTGCCAGCAGCCAGGGCACTACATTCATCAATGAGCAGTTCTTC.

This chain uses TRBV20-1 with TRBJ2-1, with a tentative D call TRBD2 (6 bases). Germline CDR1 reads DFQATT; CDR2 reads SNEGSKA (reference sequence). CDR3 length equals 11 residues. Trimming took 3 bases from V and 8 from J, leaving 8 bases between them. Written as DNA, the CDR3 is TGCAGTGCTAGCGGGAGCTATGAGCAGTTCTTC. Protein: CSASGSYEQFF.

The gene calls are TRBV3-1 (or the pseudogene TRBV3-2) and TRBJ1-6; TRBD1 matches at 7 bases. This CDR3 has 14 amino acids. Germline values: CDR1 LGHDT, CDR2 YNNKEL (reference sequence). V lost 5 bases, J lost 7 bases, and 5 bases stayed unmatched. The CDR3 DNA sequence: TGTGCCAGCAGCTTGGGACAGCCGAATTCACCCCTCCACTTT. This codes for CASSLGQPNSPLHF.

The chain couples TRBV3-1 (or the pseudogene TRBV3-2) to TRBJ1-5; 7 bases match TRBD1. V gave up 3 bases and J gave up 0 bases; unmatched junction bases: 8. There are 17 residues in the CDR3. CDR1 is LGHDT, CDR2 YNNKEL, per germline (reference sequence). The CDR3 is CASSHSGTVYSNQPQHF. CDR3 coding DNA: TGTGCCAGCAGCCATAGCGGGACAGTCTATAGCAATCAGCCCCAGCATTTT.

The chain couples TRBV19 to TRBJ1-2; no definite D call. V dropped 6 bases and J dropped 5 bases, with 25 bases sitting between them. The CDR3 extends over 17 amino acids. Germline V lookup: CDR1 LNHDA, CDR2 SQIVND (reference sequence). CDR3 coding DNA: TGTGCCAGTAGCATCCTCTTCTCCGAAACCGGCGGATATGGCTACACCTTC. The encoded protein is CASSILFSETGGYGYTF.

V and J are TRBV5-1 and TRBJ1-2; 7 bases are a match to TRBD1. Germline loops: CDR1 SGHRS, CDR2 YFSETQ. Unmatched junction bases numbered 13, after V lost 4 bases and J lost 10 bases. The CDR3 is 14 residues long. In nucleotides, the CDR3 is TGCGCCAGCAGCCGGGGACAGAATCACGACGACTACACCTTC. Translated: CASSRGQNHDDYTF.

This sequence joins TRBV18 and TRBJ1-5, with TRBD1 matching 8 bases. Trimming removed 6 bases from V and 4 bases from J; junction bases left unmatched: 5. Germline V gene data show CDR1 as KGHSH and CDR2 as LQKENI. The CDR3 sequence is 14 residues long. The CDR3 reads CASSPTGANQPQHF. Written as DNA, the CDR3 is TGTGCCAGCTCCCCGACAGGGGCGAATCAGCCCCAGCATTTT. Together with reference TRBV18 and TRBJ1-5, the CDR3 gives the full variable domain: NAGVMQNPRHLVRRRGQEARLRCSPMKGHSHVYWYRQLPEEGLKFMVYLQKENIIDESGMPKERFSAEFPKEGPSILRIQQVVRGDSAAYFCASSPTGANQPQHFGDGTRLSIL.